This T cell receptor beta chain was observed in a study of T cell repertoires in cytomegalovirus infection. Study-level points and caveats: The study found HLA-C-restricted CMV-specific TCR beta clonotypes dominating the ex vivo response.

TCRdb used MiXCR to reprocess the reads, holding one entry per CDR3 protein. The table records approximately 550,000 distinct CDR3 sequences, about 15% of them present only once. This clonotype has only a few counts. What it binds is not known. The source of this sequence is a human donor in good health (CMV status not recorded). Some clones in this sample may be carry-over from other donors' samples. Sequenced input: CD8+ T cells from PBMCs.

Written as DNA, the CDR3 is TGTGCCAGTAAATCAGGGACTGCCACTGAAGCTTTCTTT. It encodes CASKSGTATEAFF. The chain recombines TRBV19 with TRBJ1-1, with D perhaps TRBD1 (5 bases). V shed 7 bases and J shed 4 bases, with 13 bases lying between them. The CDR3 runs 13 residues. CDR1 is LNHDA and CDR2 is SQIVND in the germline V gene (reference sequence).